The subject of this entry is one T cell receptor (beta chain). This clone was counted only a few times. Its binding antigen is unknown. Base qualities are missing; no much larger clone stands one base away. The germline V end is reduced by 6 bases and the J end by 5 bases; junction bases left unmatched: 15. The CDR3, cysteine through phenylalanine, is 17 amino acids long. Only CDR3 DNA is held: 51 bases, read in frame from base 1. From the germline V gene, CDR1 is MGHRA and CDR2 is YSYEKL. TCRbeta CDR3 regions were amplified from genomic DNA using the immunoSEQ Assay, a bias-controlled multiplex PCR. From the authors' description of their analysis: Nucleated cell counts per sample were estimated from amplification of reference gene primers within the assay. To quantify the absolute abundance of each unique TCRbeta CDR3 rearrangement, sequence reads were collapsed and filtered. For each sample, productive Simpson clonality was calculated by taking the square root of Simpson's diversity index across productive rearrangements. The immuneACCESS repertoire file appears here via TCRdb, limited to in-frame rearrangements. These files lack a portion of the clones; in checked studies, under half of the deficit traces to unresolved V genes, and the cause of the others is not known. The V and J calls and clone size are taken from that table; D and trimming were inferred from the DNA. Across this sample there are about 120,000 clones, with 55% to 75% seen only once. The ten largest make up about 0.84% of the sample.

The record originates from a study of blood T cell repertoires in COVID-19 (dated by TCRdb to 2018 to 2020). About the investigation overall: Collaborator samples came from the United States, Italy and Spain and covered acute and convalescent phases of COVID-19. Subjects who had been exposed to COVID-19, were actively infected with it, or had recovered from it provided the deeply sampled blood TCRbeta repertoires that made up the dataset. A de-identified subject ID, COVID-19 status, age in years and sex were almost always included in the sample metadata. Samples were obtained from the ongoing ImmuneRACE study (first 160 participants) and from 1,254 subjects provided by 6 global collaborators. The material from the prospective study consisted of cDNA or gDNA derived from T cells, B-cell-depleted T cells, or PBMCs. Where available, HLA class I and class II types were obtained from metadata supplied by the sample provider rather than from assay-based typing. The repertoires were released in a freely available public database intended as a resource for research on the immune response to SARS-CoV-2.

Collaborating institutions collected whole blood in K2EDTA tubes following their own protocols. For TCRbeta analysis, collaborator samples were shipped as frozen whole blood, as isolated PBMCs, or as DNA extracted from either sample type. What the authors observed across the whole study: Clinical and demographic metadata were provided uncurated, with the amount varying by source and participant.

The sequence joins TRBV4-1 to TRBJ2-1; TRBD2 aligns with 8 central bases. The origin of this receptor is a human donor with acute or convalescent COVID-19. The donor label of this sample is uncertain. What was sequenced was peripheral blood. The bases are TGCGCCAGCAGGACAGGCACCCTGGGACTAGGGGACAATGAGCAGTTCTTC. It specifies CASRTGTLGLGDNEQFF.